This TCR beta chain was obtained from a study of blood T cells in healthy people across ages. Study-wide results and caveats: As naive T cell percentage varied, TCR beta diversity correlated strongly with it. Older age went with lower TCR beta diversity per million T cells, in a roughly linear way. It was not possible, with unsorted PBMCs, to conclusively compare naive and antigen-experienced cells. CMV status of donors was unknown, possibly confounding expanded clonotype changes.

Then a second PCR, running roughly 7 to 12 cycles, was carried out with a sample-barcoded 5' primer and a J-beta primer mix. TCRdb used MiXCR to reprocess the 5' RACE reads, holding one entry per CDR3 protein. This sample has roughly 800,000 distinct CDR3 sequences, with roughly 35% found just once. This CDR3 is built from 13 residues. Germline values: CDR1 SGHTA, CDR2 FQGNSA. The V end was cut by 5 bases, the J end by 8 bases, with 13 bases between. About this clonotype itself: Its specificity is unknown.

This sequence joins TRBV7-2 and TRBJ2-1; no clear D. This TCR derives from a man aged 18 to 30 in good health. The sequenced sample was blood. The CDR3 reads CASSPTNSDEQFF. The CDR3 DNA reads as TGTGCCAGCAGCCCAACCAATTCTGATGAGCAGTTCTTC.